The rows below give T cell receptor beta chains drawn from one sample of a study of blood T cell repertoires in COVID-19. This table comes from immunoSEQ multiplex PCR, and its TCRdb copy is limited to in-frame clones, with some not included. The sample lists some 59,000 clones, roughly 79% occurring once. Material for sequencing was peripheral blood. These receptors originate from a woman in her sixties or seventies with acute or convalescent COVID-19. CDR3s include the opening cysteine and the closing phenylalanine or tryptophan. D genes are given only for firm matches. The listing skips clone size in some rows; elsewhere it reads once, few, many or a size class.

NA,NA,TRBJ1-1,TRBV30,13,TGTGCCTGCGCCAGGGGCTTGAACACTGAAGCTTTCTTT,CACARGLNTEAFF
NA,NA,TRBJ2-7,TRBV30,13,TGTGCCTGGAGTGACGGGAGTTATGACGAGCAGTACTTC,CAWSDGSYDEQYF
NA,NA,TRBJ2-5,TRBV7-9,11,TGTGCCAGCACCTCGGGTGAGACCCAGTACTTC,CASTSGETQYF
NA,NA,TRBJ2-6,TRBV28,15,TGTGCCAGCAGTCAAGGGGGAGCCGGGGCCAACGTCCTGACTTTC,CASSQGGAGANVLTF
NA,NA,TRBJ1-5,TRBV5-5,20,TGTGCCAGCAGCCCGCTAATGGGCGGACTGGACAGCAAGGGACATCAGCCCCAGCATTTT,CASSPLMGGLDSKGHQPQHF
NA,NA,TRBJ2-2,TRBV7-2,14,TGTGCCAGCAGCTTAGGGAGGAACACCGGGGAGCTGTTTTTT,CASSLGRNTGELFF
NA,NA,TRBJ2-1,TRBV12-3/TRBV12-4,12,TGTGCCAGCAGTTTTACTGCGAATGAGCAGTTCTTC,CASSFTANEQFF
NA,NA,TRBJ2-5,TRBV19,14,TGTGCCAGTAGTTTCACTTCGGGAAGGGAGACCCAGTACTTC,CASSFTSGRETQYF
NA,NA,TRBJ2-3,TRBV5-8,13,TGTGCCAGCAGCTTTGGAGAAACAGATACGCAGTATTTT,CASSFGETDTQYF
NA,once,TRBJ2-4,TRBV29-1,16,TGCAGCGTTGAAGGCCTGATTGGACAAATGGCAAACATTCAGTACTTC,CSVEGLIGQMANIQYF
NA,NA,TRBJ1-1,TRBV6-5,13,TGTGCCAGCAGCCGACAGCTGAACACTGAAGCTTTCTTT,CASSRQLNTEAFF
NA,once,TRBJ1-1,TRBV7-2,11,TGTGCCAGCAGCGAGGGGGTTCCGGCTTTCTTT,CASSEGVPAFF
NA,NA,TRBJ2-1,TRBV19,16,TGTGCCAGTAGTATAGATGACAGGAGCTTTTACAATGAGCAGTTCTTC,CASSIDDRSFYNEQFF
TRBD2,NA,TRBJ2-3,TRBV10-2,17,TGCGCCAGCAGCTCCGCTTATAGGCGGGAGGAAACAGATACGCAGTATTTT,CASSSAYRREETDTQYF
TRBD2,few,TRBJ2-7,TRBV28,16,TGTGCCAGCAGTCCGGCTAGCGGGGGAGTATCCCCCGAGCAGTACTTC,CASSPASGGVSPEQYF
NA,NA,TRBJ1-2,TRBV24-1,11,TGTGCCACCAGTGATTTGCGGGTCTACACCTTC,CATSDLRVYTF
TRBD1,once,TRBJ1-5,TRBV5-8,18,TGTGCCAGCAGCTTGGGGAGGGCAGGGGGATGGAGCAATCAGCCCCAGCATTTT,CASSLGRAGGWSNQPQHF
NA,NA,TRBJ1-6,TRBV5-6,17,TGTGCCAGCAGCCTCCGGGGGGGCTTAACGGGTAATTCGGCCCTCCACTTT,CASSLRGGLTGNSALHF
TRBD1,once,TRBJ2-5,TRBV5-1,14,TGCGCCAGCAGCTTGGGTACAGGGGGGGAGACCCAGTACTTC,CASSLGTGGETQYF
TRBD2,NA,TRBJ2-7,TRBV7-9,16,TGTGCCAGCGTTCCTCAGCTCGGGGGGGAGAGGCACGAGCAGTACTTC,CASVPQLGGERHEQYF